Listed here are 32 T cell receptor beta chains from one sample, sequenced in a study of OX40 agonist ivuxolimab in advanced cancers. The library relied on the immunoSEQ multiplex PCR assay. In its TCRdb copy, this immuneACCESS table keeps in-frame sequences only and misses some clones. Where compared with another copy, unresolved V genes explain less than half of these, and the others have no known cause. The sample table contains 73,000 or so clones; only one count was recorded for roughly 86% of them. Of the sample, approximately 0.72% falls within the top ten clones. The specimen was CD4+ or CD8+ T cells sorted from blood, collected in a trial of the OX40 agonist ivuxolimab. Receptors were obtained from an adult with an advanced solid tumor such as melanoma, head and neck, liver or kidney cancer.

This chain joins TRBV6-5 and TRBJ1-5; no reliable D call. Germline CDR1 reads MNHEY; CDR2 reads SVGAGI. CDR3 length equals 14 residues. The V end lost 6 bases, the J end lost 0 bases, and 9 bases lay between the germline ends. The CDR3 here is CASSKTNSNQPQHF. The DNA for the CDR3 is TGTGCCAGCAGCAAGACAAATAGCAATCAGCCCCAGCATTTT.

V usage is TRBV25-1 and J usage is TRBJ1-6; 8 bases agree with TRBD1. V gave up 2 bases and J gave up 9 bases; unmatched junction bases: 6. Germline CDR1 MGHDK, CDR2 SYGVNS. This CDR3 comprises 15 residues. As DNA, the CDR3 is TGTGCCAGCAGTGAACCGACAGGGGAAGTTTCACCCCTCCACTTT. Translation gives CASSEPTGEVSPLHF.

The rearrangement joins TRBV29-1 to TRBJ1-1; D remains ambiguous. Germline CDR1 reads SQVTM; CDR2 reads ANQGSEA. V was shortened by 3 bases and J by 0 bases, with 11 bases between the two germline ends. The CDR3 length is 14 residues. The CDR3 spells CSVEDGLLNTEAFF. DNA for the CDR3: TGCAGCGTTGAGGATGGACTTTTGAACACTGAAGCTTTCTTT.

The gene calls are TRBV28 and TRBJ1-3; D may be TRBD1 (5 bases). V lost 4 bases and J lost 2, with 9 bases in between. This CDR3 has 14 amino acids. The germline V gene encodes CDR1 MDHEN and CDR2 SYDVKM. The CDR3 region has the DNA TGTGCCAGCAGTTCGAGGGGACCTGGAAACACCATATATTTT. This encodes CASSSRGPGNTIYF.

The chain couples TRBV5-1 to TRBJ1-2; D is unresolved. Per germline, CDR1 SGHRS and CDR2 YFSETQ. Trimming shortened V by 0 bases and J by 4 bases, and 7 bases separated the two germline ends. CDR3 length equals 13 residues. The CDR3 sequence is CASSLVGSYGYTF. The CDR3 DNA reads TGCGCCAGCAGCTTGGTCGGTTCCTATGGCTACACCTTC.

This chain links TRBV6-6 with TRBJ2-7, with TRBD2 matching over 7 bases. V dropped 0 bases and J dropped 5; count of bases not matched to a gene: 4. Germline assignment: CDR1 MNHNY and CDR2 SVGAGI (reference sequence). The CDR3 sequence is 14 residues long. CDR3 region: CASSYSATSNEQYF. The CDR3 region has the DNA TGTGCCAGCAGTTACTCTGCGACTAGCAACGAGCAGTACTTC.

This rearrangement joins TRBV4-1 to TRBJ2-3, with TRBD2 as a possible D gene (5 bases). Germline values: CDR1 MGHRA, CDR2 YSYEKL. CDR3 length: 18 amino acids. V lost 0 bases and J 3 bases, leaving 19 bases between the germline ends. Here the CDR3 reads CASSQDPLLDRGTDTQYF. CDR3 in DNA: TGCGCCAGCAGCCAAGACCCACTACTAGACCGTGGGACAGATACGCAGTATTTT.

V is TRBV7-9 and J is TRBJ1-1; no definite D call. Per germline, CDR1 SEHNR and CDR2 FQNEAQ (reference sequence). The CDR3 has 13 amino acids. V lost 7 bases and J 0 bases, leaving 9 bases between the germline ends. The CDR3 DNA sequence: TGTGCCAGCACTCTTCACCTGAACACTGAAGCTTTCTTT. Its protein is CASTLHLNTEAFF.

The chain has TRBV5-1 and TRBJ1-1; weak D call: TRBD1 (5 bases). The CDR3 consists of 13 residues. The ends were cut back, 0 bases at V and 4 bases at J, with 7 bases in the middle. The V gene's germline CDR1 is SGHRS and CDR2 YFSETQ. CDR3 bases: TGCGCCAGCAGCTTGGATCAGGGCACTGAAGCTTTCTTT. This sequence encodes CASSLDQGTEAFF.

The genes are TRBV10-3 and TRBJ1-6, with 11 bases fitting TRBD1. J was trimmed by 10 bases and V by 6 bases; bases with no gene match: 11. Germline V lookup: CDR1 ENHRY, CDR2 SYGVKD. This CDR3 has 16 amino acids. In DNA, the CDR3 is TGTGCCATCAGGGACTGGGACAGGGGGTCACAATCACCCCTCCACTTT. This encodes CAIRDWDRGSQSPLHF.

The V call is TRBV18, the J call TRBJ1-2, with 7 bases aligning to TRBD1. Looked up from germline, CDR1 is KGHSH and CDR2 is LQKENI. Losses at the gene ends were 3 bases for V and 8 bases for J; bases not matched to a gene: 15. This CDR3 spans 16 amino acids. The CDR3 reads CASSPDLQDRVQGYTF. The CDR3 region has the DNA TGTGCCAGCTCACCTGATTTGCAAGACAGGGTCCAGGGCTACACCTTC.

V and J are TRBV5-4 and TRBJ1-1, with no clear D. Trimming shortened V by 3 bases and J by 1 base, and 13 bases separated the two germline ends. Germline CDR1 SGHNT, CDR2 YYREEE (reference sequence). The CDR3 has 15 residues. CDR3 sequence reads: CASSSEGPWNTEAFF. CDR3 coding DNA: TGTGCCAGCAGCTCCGAAGGCCCCTGGAACACTGAAGCTTTCTTT.

Concerning this clone: Relative to the germline gene, one junction end is altered; a read error may explain this. The V and J genes are TRBV6-1 and TRBJ1-3; D unclear. Looked up from germline, CDR1 is MNHNS and CDR2 is SASEGT. The CDR3 extends over 16 amino acids. The CDR3 here is CASSQASVLAGNTIYF. The CDR3 nucleotides read TGTGCCAGCAGTCAAGCATCGGTACTGGCTGGAAACACCATATATTTT.

The chain employs TRBV19 and TRBJ1-1; D is uncertain. The CDR3 loop spans 14 amino acids. With 4 bases removed from V and 0 bases from J, the gap between germline ends came to 9 bases. The germline CDR1 and CDR2 sequences are LNHDA and SQIVND (reference sequence). CDR3 nucleotides: TGTGCCAGTAGTACCGGAGGTATGAACACTGAAGCTTTCTTT. Residues: CASSTGGMNTEAFF. Variable domain in full (rest from reference TRBV19 and TRBJ1-1): DGGITQSPKYLFRKEGQNVTLSCEQNLNHDAMYWYRQDPGQGLRLIYYSQIVNDFQKGDIAEGYSVSREKKESFPLTVTSAQKNPTAFYLCASSTGGMNTEAFFGQGTRLTVV.

This clone has a single count. The chain is built from TRBV6-5 and TRBJ1-2; possible D gene TRBD1, 6 bases. CDR1 is MNHEY, CDR2 SVGAGI, per germline. Trimming took off 5 bases at V and 0 bases at J, with 13 bases between the two ends. The CDR3 covers 15 residues. The CDR3 coding sequence is TGTGCCAGCAGTAACATCCAGGGGACTAACTATGGCTACACCTTC. This translates into CASSNIQGTNYGYTF.

The chain links TRBV30 to TRBJ1-2; TRBD1 aligns across 8 bases. CDR3 size: 13 residues. J was trimmed by 8 bases and V by 3 bases; bases with no gene match: 8. CDR1 and CDR2 (germline): GTSNPN, SVGIG (reference sequence). The CDR3 protein is CAWSPDRVGGYTF. The CDR3 DNA reads TGTGCCTGGAGCCCGGACAGGGTGGGGGGCTACACCTTC.

This clone was seen more than once but under ten times. V usage is TRBV5-4 and J usage is TRBJ2-7; TRBD1 aligns across 7 bases. The CDR3 consists of 15 residues. Trimming at V came to 0 bases and at J to 3 bases, leaving 6 bases not matched to a gene. Per germline, CDR1 SGHNT and CDR2 YYREEE (reference sequence). Here the CDR3 DNA reads TGTGCCAGCAGCTTGGATTTGGGACAGAGCTACGAGCAGTACTTC. Translating gives CASSLDLGQSYEQYF.

The CDR3 region is CASSLVGTDDSGLFF. Here the CDR3 DNA reads TGTGCCAGCAGCTTGGTTGGGACAGACGACTCCGGACTGTTTTTT. This rearrangement joins TRBV5-4 to TRBJ1-4; 7 positions agree with TRBD1. CDR3 size: 15 residues. The germline CDR1 and CDR2 sequences are SGHNT and YYREEE (reference sequence). With 0 bases clipped from V and 13 bases from J, the junction kept 12 bases outside the gene matches.

V and J are TRBV5-6 and TRBJ2-6; D gene ambiguous. The CDR3 covers 17 residues. V lost 0 bases to trimming and J lost 4 bases, with 14 bases between them. Germline CDR1 is SGHDT and CDR2 is YYEEEE. DNA of the CDR3: TGTGCCAGCAGCTTGGTAAAGGGATTGTGGGGGGCCAACGTCCTGACTTTC. Translated, it gives CASSLVKGLWGANVLTF.

V gene TRBV7-2 combines with J gene TRBJ2-1, with 8 bases lining up with TRBD1. Per the germline V gene, CDR1 is SGHTA and CDR2 is FQGNSA. After removal of 5 bases from V and 6 bases from J, the junction contained 12 bases not matched to a gene. The CDR3 has 16 amino acids. CDR3 amino acids: CASSLRTGRPSNEQFF. CDR3 in DNA: TGTGCCAGCAGCCTCCGGACAGGGCGGCCATCCAATGAGCAGTTCTTC.

This clone was seen a few times. The chain combines TRBV5-1 with TRBJ2-7, with a tentative D call TRBD2 (5 bases). Germline V gene sequence: CDR1 SGHRS, CDR2 YFSETQ. This CDR3 comprises 16 residues. Trimming left V 0 bases short and J 3 bases short, with 16 bases between. The CDR3 loop is CASSLDSRGVGYEQYF. CDR3 DNA sequence: TGCGCCAGCAGCTTGGACTCCCGGGGAGTGGGCTACGAGCAGTACTTC.

This chain links TRBV10-3 with TRBJ1-4; D is unclear. This CDR3 has 14 residues. V was pared by 3 bases and J by 2 bases, with 7 bases between. Germline lookup yields CDR1 ENHRY and CDR2 SYGVKD. The CDR3, as DNA: TGTGCCATCAGTGATGGGCAGACTAATGAAAAACTGTTTTTT. Encoded protein: CAISDGQTNEKLFF.

In this sample, this clone turned up a few times. This chain joins TRBV30 and TRBJ2-7; D is perhaps TRBD2 (5 bases). The CDR3 has 14 amino acids. CDR1 is GTSNPN, CDR2 SVGIG, per germline (reference sequence). The V and J ends lost 0 bases and 1 base respectively, with 10 bases between them. The CDR3: CAWSVGGPSYEQYF. The CDR3 coding sequence is TGTGCCTGGAGTGTCGGCGGGCCGTCCTACGAGCAGTACTTC.

The genes are TRBV10-3 and TRBJ2-1, with D perhaps being TRBD1 or TRBD2 (5 bases each). V lost 2 bases to trimming and J lost 9 bases, with 23 bases between them. The CDR3 runs to 17 residues. Germline CDR1 reads ENHRY; CDR2 reads SYGVKD. The CDR3 sequence: CAISEGAGVGITSEQFF. In DNA, the CDR3 is TGTGCCATCAGTGAGGGGGCCGGGGTCGGTATCACAAGTGAGCAGTTCTTC.

The rearrangement links TRBV5-5 to TRBJ2-7; the match to TRBD1 covers 10 bases. The V gene end was trimmed by 5 bases and the J gene end by 2 bases; junction bases not matched to a gene: 4. Per the germline V gene, CDR1 is SGHKS and CDR2 is YYEKEE (reference sequence). This CDR3 contains 14 residues. CDR3 loop: CASSSGTGAYEQYF. The DNA for the CDR3 is TGTGCCAGCAGTTCCGGGACAGGGGCCTACGAGCAGTACTTC.

The count of this clone is one. The J gene is TRBJ2-3, the V gene TRBV5-6; TRBD1 is a possible D gene (5 bases). The germline CDR1 and CDR2 sequences are SGHDT and YYEEEE. The CDR3 contains 16 residues. Trimming shortened V by 7 bases and J by 2 bases, and 20 bases separated the two germline ends. In DNA form, the CDR3 reads TGTGCCAGCCGGCCCCGGAGCACAGGTTACACAGATACGCAGTATTTT. Translation: CASRPRSTGYTDTQYF.

The rearrangement uses TRBV11-2 and TRBJ2-7, with TRBD1 matching over 7 bases. V dropped 7 bases and J dropped 0; count of bases not matched to a gene: 6. In germline, CDR1 is SGHAT, CDR2 FQNNGV. The CDR3 length is 14 residues. CDR3 amino acids: CASTEQGNSYEQYF. In nucleotides, the CDR3 is TGTGCCAGCACCGAACAGGGGAACTCCTACGAGCAGTACTTC. Full variable domain (rest looked up from reference TRBV11-2 and TRBJ2-7): EAGVAQSPRYKIIEKRQSVAFWCNPISGHATLYWYQQILGQGPKLLIQFQNNGVVDDSQLPKDRFSAERLKGVDSTLKIQPAKLEDSAVYLCASTEQGNSYEQYFGPGTRLTVT.

This chain uses TRBV15 with TRBJ1-1; tentative D call: TRBD1 (6 bases). The germline V and J ends were trimmed by 5 bases and 4 bases, with 20 bases remaining between them. Germline V lookup: CDR1 LNHNV, CDR2 YYDKDF (reference sequence). The CDR3 length is 16 residues. CDR3 sequence: CATSPRGARRGTEAFF. In DNA form, the CDR3 reads TGTGCCACCAGCCCCCGGGGGGCGCGGAGGGGCACTGAAGCTTTCTTT. Full variable domain (missing parts from reference TRBV15 and TRBJ1-1): DAMVIQNPRYQVTQFGKPVTLSCSQTLNHNVMYWYQQKSSQAPKLLFHYYDKDFNNEADTPDNFQSRRPNTSFCFLDIRSPGLGDTAMYLCATSPRGARRGTEAFFGQGTRLTVV.

The chain is built from TRBV4-3 and TRBJ2-5; no clear D gene. Germline CDR1 reads LGHNA; CDR2 reads YSLEER. The CDR3 is 13 residues long. V gave up 4 bases and J gave up 5 bases, with 11 bases separating them. The DNA of the CDR3 is TGCGCCAGCAGCCGCCACCCCGGCGAGACCCAGTACTTC. Protein: CASSRHPGETQYF.

The V gene is TRBV5-4, the J gene TRBJ1-1, with TRBD1 identical over 8 bases. Germline CDR1 reads SGHNT; CDR2 reads YYREEE (reference sequence). The CDR3 has 15 amino acids. J was trimmed by 0 bases and V by 3 bases; bases with no gene match: 4. CDR3 sequence: CASSSDRGMNTEAFF. Written as DNA, the CDR3 is TGTGCCAGCAGCTCTGACAGGGGCATGAACACTGAAGCTTTCTTT.

This clone appeared once. V is TRBV20-1 and J is TRBJ1-1; D not resolved. The CDR3 sequence is 11 residues long. CDR1 and CDR2 (germline): DFQATT, SNEGSKA (reference sequence). V lost 6 bases, J lost 4 bases, and 9 bases lay in between. CDR3 sequence: CSALRITEAFF. In nucleotides, the CDR3 is TGCAGTGCGTTGCGAATCACTGAAGCTTTCTTT.

The rearrangement joins TRBV28 to TRBJ1-3; D not certain. Between the trimmed V and J ends, which lost 6 bases and 0 bases, there was a span of 6 bases. Germline V gives CDR1 MDHEN, CDR2 SYDVKM. CDR3 length: 13 amino acids. CDR3 protein: CASRKYSGNTIYF. CDR3 DNA sequence: TGTGCCAGCAGAAAATACTCTGGAAACACCATATATTTT.